The source of this TCR beta chain is a study of cytomegalovirus exposure and HLA in healthy donors. At the level of the study: A subsequent analysis stated that the roughly 120 validation repertoires were run on the same platform as the 600 to 750 first-cohort repertoires. Notes on the study in general: The listing of 150 to 200 TCR beta chains classed them as cytomegalovirus-associated.

Using immunoSEQ multiplex PCR, the repertoire was profiled, and TCRdb retains in-frame clones only, with some absent. The sample includes approximately 160,000 clones, around nine tenths seen only once; the top ten take about a tenth. Germline lookup yields CDR1 MNHEY and CDR2 SMNVEV (reference sequence). The CDR3 sequence is 14 residues long. Germline trimming cut 4 bases from V and 0 bases from J; bases unmatched to any gene: 3. This clone was recorded a few times. Its target is not known. This chain connects TRBV27 to TRBJ2-7, with 7 bases identical to TRBD2. This clonotype was obtained from a young woman in good health and CMV-seropositive. Sequences were obtained from PBMCs. CDR3 loop: CASSSRGVSYEQYF. For the CDR3, the DNA is TGTGCCAGCAGTTCCCGGGGGGTCTCCTACGAGCAGTACTTC.